A single sample is the source of the 19 T cell receptor beta chains below, sequenced in a study of CD8+CD57+ T cells in acquired aplastic anemia. TCR beta VDJ and CDR3 profiling used genomic DNA as template. TCRdb independently ran MiXCR on the reads; one entry per CDR3 protein. The table lists 150,000 to 200,000 distinct CDR3 sequences, roughly 64% of them singletons. Sequencing was done on a sample of sorted CD4+, CD8+, or CD8+CD57+ T cells (not recorded which) from PBMCs. These receptors came from a human donor with severe aplastic anemia or a healthy control (not recorded which).

V usage is TRBV19 and J usage is TRBJ1-6, with 8 bases fitting TRBD1. Germline CDR1 and CDR2: LNHDA and SQIVND (reference sequence). After removal of 3 bases from V and 7 bases from J, the junction contained 8 bases not matched to a gene. This CDR3 region has 16 residues. The CDR3, as DNA: TGTGCCAGTAGTATCACAGACAGGGGAAGAAATTCACCCCTCCACTTT. Its protein product is CASSITDRGRNSPLHF. Full variable domain (missing parts from reference TRBV19 and TRBJ1-6): DGGITQSPKYLFRKEGQNVTLSCEQNLNHDAMYWYRQDPGQGLRLIYYSQIVNDFQKGDIAEGYSVSREKKESFPLTVTSAQKNPTAFYLCASSITDRGRNSPLHFGNGTRLTVT.

The V call is TRBV7-9, the J call TRBJ1-2; no definite D call. The CDR3 loop spans 12 amino acids. V shed 4 bases and J shed 8 bases, with 11 bases lying between them. CDR1 and CDR2 (germline): SEHNR, FQNEAQ (reference sequence). CDR3 nucleotides: TGTGCCAGCAGCTGGAAACAAGAGGGCTACACCTTC. Amino acid sequence: CASSWKQEGYTF.

The chain uses TRBV10-3 and TRBJ2-1; TRBD2 agrees at 12 bases. The CDR3 length is 15 residues. J lost 4 bases, V lost 8 bases, and 6 bases had no gene match. Germline V gene lookup returns CDR1 ENHRY and CDR2 SYGVKD. CDR3 amino acids: CAIEASGRAYNEQFF. DNA for the CDR3: TGTGCCATCGAGGCTAGCGGGAGGGCTTACAATGAGCAGTTCTTC.

This clonotype was seen at least ten times. The V call is TRBV6-6, the J call TRBJ2-7, with TRBD1 as a possible D gene (6 bases). Germline-derived CDR1 and CDR2 are MNHNY and SVGAGI (reference sequence). V was cut by 10 bases and J by 3 bases, with 22 bases left in between. The CDR3 sequence is 15 residues long. This CDR3 reads CATCAAAGAFYEQYF. The CDR3 DNA reads as TGTGCCACTTGTGCAGCGGCAGGGGCTTTCTACGAGCAGTACTTC.

The chain links TRBV19 to TRBJ2-7; TRBD2 might be the D (5 bases). CDR1 LNHDA and CDR2 SQIVND come from the germline V gene (reference sequence). V dropped 2 bases and J dropped 6 bases, with 20 bases sitting between them. The CDR3 runs to 16 residues. The CDR3 sequence is CASSITGSLRYGEQYF. The CDR3 DNA follows: TGTGCCAGTAGTATAACGGGATCTCTTAGGTACGGCGAGCAGTACTTC.

The rearrangement joins TRBV3-1 to TRBJ1-5; no clear D. V dropped 1 base and J dropped 10 bases, with 2 bases sitting between them. In germline, CDR1 is LGHDT, CDR2 YNNKEL (reference sequence). CDR3 size: 10 residues. CDR3: CASSQVPQHF. CDR3 bases: TGTGCCAGCAGCCAAGTTCCCCAGCATTTT.

This clonotype occurred a few times. The rearrangement uses TRBV28 and TRBJ1-1; 7 nucleotides agree with TRBD1. The CDR3 is 15 amino acids. Germline trimming cut 5 bases from V and 3 bases from J; bases unmatched to any gene: 9. The germline CDR1 and CDR2 sequences are MDHEN and SYDVKM. The CDR3 DNA is TGTGCCAGCAGTCGACCTGGTGGGACAGACACTGAAGCTTTCTTT. Its protein product is CASSRPGGTDTEAFF. Variable domain in full (rest from reference TRBV28 and TRBJ1-1): DVKVTQSSRYLVKRTGEKVFLECVQDMDHENMFWYRQDPGLGLRLIYFSYDVKMKEKGDIPEGYSVSREKKERFSLILESASTNQTSMYLCASSRPGGTDTEAFFGQGTRLTVV.

Notes on this clonotype: At one end the junction does not follow the germline gene, possibly because of a read error. V usage is TRBV15 and J usage is TRBJ2-3; 8 bases are shared with TRBD1. The CDR3 length is 14 residues. Germline V lookup: CDR1 LNHNV, CDR2 YYDKDF (reference sequence). CDR3 in DNA: TGTGCCGCCAGCAGTACAGGGGGTTCAGATACGCAGTATTTT. Its translation: CAASSTGGSDTQYF.

This clonotype was seen ten or more times. The chain links TRBV6-2 or TRBV6-3 to TRBJ1-5; D remains unclear. Trimming pared 2 bases from V and 2 bases from J, leaving 7 bases between. CDR3 length: 14 residues. Germline V gene sequence: CDR1 MNHEY, CDR2 SVGEGT. Here the CDR3 DNA reads TGTGCCAGCAGTTACGGTTTGCGCAATCAGCCCCAGCATTTT. The encoded protein is CASSYGLRNQPQHF.

The chain uses TRBV4-1 and TRBJ2-1; 8 positions match TRBD1. J lost 10 bases, V lost 4 bases, and 9 bases had no gene match. The CDR3 is 14 amino acids. Per the germline V gene, CDR1 is MGHRA and CDR2 is YSYEKL. The CDR3: CASSLSVGDREQFF. For the CDR3, the DNA is TGCGCCAGCAGCCTGTCAGTCGGGGACAGGGAGCAGTTCTTC.

The chain is built from TRBV7-9 and TRBJ2-5; either TRBD1 or TRBD2 may fit D (5 bases each). The germline gives CDR1 SEHNR, CDR2 FQNEAQ (reference sequence). The CDR3 has 15 amino acids. The V end lost 1 base, the J end lost 4 bases, and 13 bases lay between the germline ends. The CDR3 spells CASSLEGFGGETQYF. CDR3 DNA: TGTGCCAGCAGCTTAGAAGGTTTTGGGGGAGAGACCCAGTACTTC.

As for this clonotype: One end of the junction does not line up with germline, which may come from a read error. The chain has TRBV19 and TRBJ2-1, with 7 nucleotides matching TRBD2. Germline CDR1 is LNHDA and CDR2 is SQIVND (reference sequence). The CDR3 extends over 14 amino acids. The CDR3 loop is CASSFGLVGDEQLF. DNA for the CDR3: TGTGCCAGTAGTTTCGGACTAGTAGGCGATGAGCAGCTCTTC.

This clonotype has at least ten counts. The CDR3 is CASRSGTGFETQYF. In DNA form, the CDR3 reads TGTGCCAGCAGGTCCGGGACAGGGTTCGAGACCCAGTACTTC. The chain uses TRBV7-9 and TRBJ2-5; 9 bases align to TRBD1. V lost 6 bases and J lost 5; bases outside the gene matches: 7. The CDR3 totals 14 residues. In germline, CDR1 is SEHNR, CDR2 FQNEAQ (reference sequence). Full variable domain (rest looked up from reference TRBV7-9 and TRBJ2-5): DTGVSQNPRHKITKRGQNVTFRCDPISEHNRLYWYRQTLGQGPEFLTYFQNEAQLEKSRLLSDRFSAERPKGSFSTLEIQRTEQGDSAMYLCASRSGTGFETQYFGPGTRLLVL.

This chain connects TRBV24-1 to TRBJ1-1, with D hard to call. The germline CDR1 and CDR2 sequences are KGHDR and SFDVKD. There are 13 residues in the CDR3. Trimming removed 1 base at V and 11 bases at J, with 13 bases between. The CDR3 DNA follows: TGTGCCACCAGTGATTTACTAAGCCCGCGGGCTTTCTTT. This codes for CATSDLLSPRAFF.

V is TRBV2 and J is TRBJ2-1; 10 bases line up with TRBD1. The CDR3 spans 13 residues. Germline V gene lookup returns CDR1 SNHLY and CDR2 FYNNEI. V was clipped by 8 bases and J by 8 bases; unmatched bases: 6. The CDR3 loop reads CASLAGQGDEQFF. CDR3 nucleotides: TGTGCCAGCTTGGCCGGACAGGGGGATGAGCAGTTCTTC.

The chain links TRBV25-1 to TRBJ2-7; possible D gene TRBD1, 5 bases. CDR3 size: 15 residues. Germline assignment: CDR1 MGHDK and CDR2 SYGVNS. The V end lost 0 bases, the J end lost 3 bases, and 12 bases lay between the germline ends. DNA for the CDR3: TGTGCCAGCAGTGAATATCTGCAGGGCGACTACGAGCAGTACTTC. Protein: CASSEYLQGDYEQYF.

In its sample, this clonotype was seen a few times. The chain carries TRBV20-1 and TRBJ1-1; no firm D call. Germline-derived CDR1 and CDR2 are DFQATT and SNEGSKA (reference sequence). V was clipped by 3 bases and J by 8 bases, with 7 bases between them. This CDR3 comprises 10 residues. CDR3 residues: CSARRQEAFF. Written as DNA, the CDR3 is TGCAGTGCTAGGAGGCAGGAAGCTTTCTTT.

The chain uses TRBV2 and TRBJ2-6, with 7 bases matching TRBD1. The germline gives CDR1 SNHLY, CDR2 FYNNEI. J gave up 2 bases and V 4 bases, and 2 bases lay outside the gene matches. The CDR3 runs 15 residues. The chain's CDR3 is CASSADRAGANVLTF. The CDR3 region has the DNA TGTGCCAGCAGTGCCGACAGGGCTGGGGCCAACGTCCTGACTTTC.

The J gene is TRBJ2-7, the V gene TRBV9; TRBD2 might be the D (6 bases). The V gene lost 4 bases and the J gene lost 0 bases, with 14 bases spanning the gap. CDR1 and CDR2 (germline): SGDLS, YYNGEE. The CDR3 runs to 15 residues. CDR3 region: CASSRGLSSSYEQYF. DNA of the CDR3: TGTGCCAGCAGCCGGGGACTGTCTAGCTCCTACGAGCAGTACTTC.